The 29 T cell receptor beta chains listed next were all sequenced from one sample in a study of T cell responses to AZD1222 COVID-19 vaccine. Measured with immunoSEQ multiplex PCR; TCRdb has only the in-frame clones, and not every one. The sample shows just under 85,000 clones, around 86% of them seen only once. This material consisted of peripheral blood, taken on day 0 of AZD1222 vaccination. The receptors shown here come from an adult in good health.

The chain has TRBV19 and TRBJ1-5; tentative D call: TRBD1 (5 bases). Germline CDR1 is LNHDA and CDR2 is SQIVND (reference sequence). V lost 5 bases, J lost 0 bases, and 11 bases lay in between. This CDR3 has 15 amino acids. The CDR3 is CASSQFRASNQPQHF. CDR3 coding DNA: TGTGCCAGTAGTCAATTCAGGGCTAGCAATCAGCCCCAGCATTTT.

For this clone: Other DNA sequences of this sample code for an identical CDR3. This chain joins TRBV6-2 or TRBV6-3 and TRBJ2-1, with unresolved D. The ends were cut back, 6 bases at V and 6 bases at J, with 9 bases in the middle. Per germline, CDR1 MNHEY and CDR2 SVGEGT. The CDR3 contains 12 residues. CDR3 sequence reads: CASSKTGNEQFF. The CDR3, as DNA: TGTGCCAGCAGCAAGACTGGCAATGAGCAGTTCTTC.

A few counts support this clone. The rearrangement links TRBV2 to TRBJ1-3; tentative D call: TRBD1 (5 bases). V was pared by 2 bases and J by 4 bases, with 15 bases between. Germline loops: CDR1 SNHLY, CDR2 FYNNEI. The CDR3 runs to 16 residues. The CDR3: CASSEQGPLSGNTIYF. For the CDR3, the DNA is TGTGCCAGCAGTGAACAGGGCCCCCTTAGCGGAAACACCATATATTTT.

V gene TRBV12-3 or TRBV12-4 combines with J gene TRBJ2-1; D remains ambiguous. The CDR3 runs 11 residues. The germline V and J ends were trimmed by 7 bases and 10 bases, with 11 bases remaining between them. The CDR3 is CASTLSREQFF. DNA for the CDR3: TGTGCCAGCACCCTCTCCCGAGAGCAGTTCTTC.

CDR3 nucleotides: TGTGCCAGCAGCTTAGACTCGGTAACTGAAGCTTTCTTT. Its protein is CASSLDSVTEAFF. V is TRBV7-9 and J is TRBJ1-1; no clear D. V was pared by 1 base and J by 5 bases, with 8 bases between. From germline, CDR1 is SEHNR and CDR2 FQNEAQ (reference sequence). This CDR3 has 13 residues.

The chain is built from TRBV7-9 and TRBJ2-3; D ambiguous. The germline V and J ends were trimmed by 4 bases and 2 bases, with 13 bases remaining between them. Germline CDR1 and CDR2: SEHNR and FQNEAQ (reference sequence). The CDR3 runs to 15 residues. The CDR3: CASSSPRRPTDTQYF. CDR3 coding DNA: TGTGCCAGCAGCTCCCCAAGGCGCCCCACAGATACGCAGTATTTT.

This clone was found a few times. The V call is TRBV30, the J call TRBJ2-7, with TRBD1 matching 11 bases. The V gene's germline CDR1 is GTSNPN and CDR2 SVGIG (reference sequence). The CDR3 is 15 amino acids. The V and J ends lost 2 bases and 4 bases, in that order; junction bases with no gene match: 7. CDR3: CAWSYGDRGGYEQYF. CDR3 DNA: TGTGCCTGGAGTTACGGGGACAGGGGGGGGTACGAGCAGTACTTC.

The V and J genes are TRBV30 and TRBJ1-4, with D possibly TRBD1 on 6 matching bases. Trimming took off 1 base at V and 8 bases at J, with 14 bases between the two ends. The CDR3 totals 14 residues. Germline V gives CDR1 GTSNPN, CDR2 SVGIG (reference sequence). The CDR3 spells CAWSALPGGEKLFF. The CDR3 nucleotides are TGTGCCTGGAGTGCCCTCCCGGGGGGCGAAAAACTGTTTTTT.

The J gene is TRBJ2-7, the V gene TRBV10-3; D gene ambiguous. The germline CDR1 and CDR2 sequences are ENHRY and SYGVKD. Trimming took 0 bases from V and 1 from J, leaving 4 bases between them. The CDR3 runs to 13 residues. CDR3 DNA: TGTGCCATCAGTGAGTCCACATCCTACGAGCAGTACTTC. Translating it yields CAISESTSYEQYF.

The V and J genes are TRBV6-6 and TRBJ1-5; D might be TRBD1 (6 bases). V lost 6 bases to trimming and J lost 1 base, with 16 bases between them. CDR1 and CDR2 (germline): MNHNY, SVGAGI (reference sequence). This CDR3 region has 16 residues. The CDR3 here is CASSPKGGISNQPQHF. The CDR3 coding sequence is TGTGCCAGCAGCCCAAAAGGGGGGATAAGCAATCAGCCCCAGCATTTT.

The CDR3 spells CASSVPGQDFNQPQHF. CDR3 sequence (DNA): TGTGCCAGCAGCGTGCCGGGACAGGATTTCAATCAGCCCCAGCATTTT. This chain links TRBV9 with TRBJ1-5, with 8 nucleotides matching TRBD1. Germline V CDR1 and CDR2: SGDLS, YYNGEE. The junction had 7 bases not matched to a gene; V was cut back by 2 bases and J by 3 bases. This CDR3 spans 16 amino acids.

The J gene is TRBJ2-7, the V gene TRBV27, with 9 nucleotides matching TRBD1. Trimming cost V 2 bases and J 6 bases; bases outside gene matches: 8. This CDR3 has 15 amino acids. CDR1 and CDR2 from the germline V gene are MNHEY and SMNVEV (reference sequence). The CDR3, as DNA: TGTGCCAGCAGTTTAAGGGACAGGGCCCCCACCGAGCAGTACTTC. This codes for CASSLRDRAPTEQYF.

This rearrangement joins TRBV19 to TRBJ2-1, with TRBD2 matching over 9 bases. This CDR3 contains 15 residues. CDR1 and CDR2 from the germline V gene are LNHDA and SQIVND (reference sequence). Unmatched junction bases numbered 2, after V lost 1 base and J lost 4 bases. CDR3 in amino acids: CASSIGGGAYNEQFF. In nucleotides, the CDR3 is TGTGCCAGTAGTATAGGCGGGGGGGCTTACAATGAGCAGTTCTTC. The full variable domain, in which reference TRBV19 and TRBJ2-1 provide the parts outside the CDR3, is DGGITQSPKYLFRKEGQNVTLSCEQNLNHDAMYWYRQDPGQGLRLIYYSQIVNDFQKGDIAEGYSVSREKKESFPLTVTSAQKNPTAFYLCASSIGGGAYNEQFFGPGTRLTVL.

The chain carries TRBV2 and TRBJ1-5, with D perhaps matching TRBD1 (5 bases). The CDR3 extends over 12 amino acids. Trimming cost V 6 bases and J 3 bases, with 6 bases left between them. Germline CDR1 reads SNHLY; CDR2 reads FYNNEI. For the CDR3, the DNA is TGTGCCAGCAGGGGGCCCAATCAGCCCCAGCATTTT. This translates into CASRGPNQPQHF.

The chain uses TRBV9 and TRBJ2-2, with a tentative D call TRBD2 (7 bases). From germline, CDR1 is SGDLS and CDR2 YYNGEE. The CDR3 totals 16 residues. Trimming took 5 bases from V and 0 from J, leaving 14 bases between them. In DNA, the CDR3 is TGTGCCAGCAGTCTACGGGGGGCTGCGAACACCGGGGAGCTGTTTTTT. Protein product: CASSLRGAANTGELFF.

This chain links TRBV5-4 with TRBJ2-7, with D perhaps matching TRBD2 (6 bases). Per germline, CDR1 SGHNT and CDR2 YYREEE (reference sequence). V lost 4 bases and J lost 0, with 14 bases in between. The CDR3 is made up of 15 amino acids. The CDR3 spells CASSLGTLSSYEQYF. Written as DNA, the CDR3 is TGTGCCAGCAGCCTAGGGACTTTAAGCTCCTACGAGCAGTACTTC.

The rearrangement joins TRBV5-4 to TRBJ2-3; TRBD1 or TRBD2 may be the D gene (5 bases each). The CDR3 spans 13 residues. Germline lookup yields CDR1 SGHNT and CDR2 YYREEE (reference sequence). V was cut by 9 bases and J by 3 bases, with 14 bases left in between. This CDR3 reads CAIKTWGTDTQYF. The CDR3 DNA sequence: TGTGCCATAAAAACGTGGGGGACAGATACGCAGTATTTT.

V gene TRBV3-1 (or the pseudogene TRBV3-2) combines with J gene TRBJ2-7; 8 bases match TRBD1. The junction had 9 bases not matched to a gene; V was cut back by 3 bases and J by 5 bases. CDR1 is LGHDT, CDR2 YNNKEL, per germline (reference sequence). The CDR3 sequence is 15 residues long. The CDR3 coding sequence is TGTGCCAGCAGCCACAGGACAGGGTGGGCCAACGAGCAGTACTTC. Protein product: CASSHRTGWANEQYF.

This clone was seen only a few times. The chain uses TRBV19 and TRBJ2-1; the D gene is possibly TRBD1 (7 bases). The CDR3 spans 15 residues. CDR1 and CDR2 (germline): LNHDA, SQIVND (reference sequence). Trimming took 3 bases from V and 4 from J, leaving 13 bases between them. The CDR3 bases are TGTGCCAGTAGTATGCAGGGGGGATTGTACAATGAGCAGTTCTTC. Its translation is CASSMQGGLYNEQFF.

The rearrangement uses TRBV19 and TRBJ2-7; the D is unclear. Germline V CDR1 and CDR2: LNHDA, SQIVND (reference sequence). The length of the CDR3 is 15 residues. V was trimmed by 1 base and J by 1 base, leaving 11 bases between them. The CDR3 spells CASSIGGQPSYEQYF. In DNA, the CDR3 is TGTGCCAGTAGTATAGGAGGCCAGCCATCCTACGAGCAGTACTTC.

This sequence joins TRBV7-3 and TRBJ2-7; 11 bases fit TRBD2. Germline V gives CDR1 SGHTA, CDR2 FQGTGA. CDR3 length: 16 amino acids. Trimming cost V 5 bases and J 3 bases; bases outside gene matches: 9. CDR3 sequence: CASSPIGTSGRYEQYF. CDR3 DNA sequence: TGTGCCAGCAGCCCCATAGGGACTAGCGGACGCTACGAGCAGTACTTC.

This sequence joins TRBV5-6 and TRBJ2-5; D is undetermined. Germline assignment: CDR1 SGHDT and CDR2 YYEEEE. The V and J ends lost 3 bases and 5 bases respectively, with 14 bases between them. The CDR3 length is 14 residues. The CDR3 loop is CASSSFSAGETQYF. The CDR3 nucleotides are TGTGCCAGCAGCTCGTTCAGTGCTGGCGAGACCCAGTACTTC.

V and J are TRBV6-5 and TRBJ1-5, with D possibly being TRBD1 (6 bases). The CDR3 is 13 residues long. CDR1 and CDR2 (germline): MNHEY, SVGAGI. V lost 5 bases to trimming and J lost 7 bases, with 12 bases between them. The chain's CDR3 is CASSPNRAQPQHF. In DNA, the CDR3 is TGTGCCAGCAGTCCCAACAGGGCCCAGCCCCAGCATTTT.

The chain joins TRBV7-2 to TRBJ2-7; 8 bases map to TRBD1. The junction had 5 bases not matched to a gene; V was cut back by 1 base and J by 6 bases. The CDR3 is 14 amino acids. Germline CDR1 reads SGHTA; CDR2 reads FQGNSA. As DNA, the CDR3 is TGTGCCAGCAGCTTAGGCTTAGACAGGGGCGAGCAGTACTTC. It encodes CASSLGLDRGEQYF.

The CDR3 protein is CASNQFPTGSYANEQFF. The CDR3 DNA reads as TGTGCCAGCAACCAATTCCCGACAGGGAGCTACGCCAATGAGCAGTTCTTC. This chain links TRBV5-4 with TRBJ2-1; 7 bases are shared with TRBD1. CDR3 length: 17 amino acids. Trimming removed 6 bases from V and 6 bases from J; junction bases left unmatched: 18. Germline assignment: CDR1 SGHNT and CDR2 YYREEE (reference sequence).

Note on this clone: Because the CDR3's place on the DNA is in doubt, the DNA is left out and the CDR3 is given as listed by TCRdb. The chain is built from TRBV6-5 and TRBJ2-7; the table gives TRBD2 as D, unverified against the DNA. The germline CDR1 and CDR2 sequences are MNHEY and SVGAGI. The CDR3 is 13 amino acids long, termini counted. The CDR3 loop reads CASSTSSSYEQYF.

This chain joins TRBV7-2 and TRBJ1-5; TRBD1 matches at 7 bases. Germline V gives CDR1 SGHTA, CDR2 FQGNSA. This CDR3 is 16 amino acids long. Trimming at V came to 5 bases and at J to 5 bases, leaving 12 bases not matched to a gene. CDR3: CASSTIDRVKYQPQHF. The CDR3 region has the DNA TGTGCCAGCAGCACCATAGACAGGGTGAAGTATCAGCCCCAGCATTTT.

V usage is TRBV5-6 and J usage is TRBJ2-7; a possible D gene is TRBD2 (5 bases). V lost 3 bases to trimming and J lost 3 bases, with 19 bases between them. This CDR3 has 16 residues. Germline-derived CDR1 and CDR2 are SGHDT and YYEEEE. CDR3 sequence (DNA): TGTGCCAGCAGCTCGGAAGGGTGGATGAGCGGCTACGAGCAGTACTTC. Encoded protein: CASSSEGWMSGYEQYF.

V gene TRBV5-8 combines with J gene TRBJ1-5; D not certain. Trimming stripped 3 bases from V and 4 bases from J, with 8 bases between. Germline CDR1 and CDR2: SGHTS and YDEGEE. This CDR3 has 13 amino acids. CDR3 residues: CASSWRPNQPQHF. The CDR3 nucleotides read TGTGCCAGCAGCTGGCGCCCAAATCAGCCCCAGCATTTT.